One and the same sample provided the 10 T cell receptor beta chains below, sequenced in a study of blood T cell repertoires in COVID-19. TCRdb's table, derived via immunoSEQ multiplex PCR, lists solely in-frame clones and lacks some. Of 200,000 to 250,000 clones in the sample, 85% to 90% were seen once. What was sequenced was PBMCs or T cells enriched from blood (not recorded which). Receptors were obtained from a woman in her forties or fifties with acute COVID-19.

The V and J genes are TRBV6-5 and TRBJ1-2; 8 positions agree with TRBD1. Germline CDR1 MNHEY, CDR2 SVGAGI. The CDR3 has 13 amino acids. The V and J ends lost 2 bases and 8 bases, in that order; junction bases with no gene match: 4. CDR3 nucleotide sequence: TGTGCCAGCAGTTACGGGACAGGACGGGGCTACACCTTC. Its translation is CASSYGTGRGYTF.

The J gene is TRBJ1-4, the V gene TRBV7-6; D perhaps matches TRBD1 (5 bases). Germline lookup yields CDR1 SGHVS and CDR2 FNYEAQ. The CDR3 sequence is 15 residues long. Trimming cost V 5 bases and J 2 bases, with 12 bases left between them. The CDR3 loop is CASSLRGVTNEKLFF. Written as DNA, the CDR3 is TGTGCCAGCAGCCTGCGGGGGGTGACTAATGAAAAACTGTTTTTT.

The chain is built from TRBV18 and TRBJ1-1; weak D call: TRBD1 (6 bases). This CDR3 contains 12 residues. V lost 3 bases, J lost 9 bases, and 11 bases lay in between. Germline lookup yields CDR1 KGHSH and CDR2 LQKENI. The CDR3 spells CASSPGTYQAFF. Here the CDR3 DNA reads TGTGCCAGCTCACCCGGGACATACCAAGCTTTCTTT.

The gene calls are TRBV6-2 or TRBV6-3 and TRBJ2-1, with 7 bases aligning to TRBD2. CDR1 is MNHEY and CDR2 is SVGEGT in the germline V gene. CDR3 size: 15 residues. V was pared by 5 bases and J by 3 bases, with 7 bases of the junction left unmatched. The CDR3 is CASSPSAGNYNEQFF. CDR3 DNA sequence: TGTGCCAGCAGTCCCTCAGCGGGAAACTACAATGAGCAGTTCTTC.

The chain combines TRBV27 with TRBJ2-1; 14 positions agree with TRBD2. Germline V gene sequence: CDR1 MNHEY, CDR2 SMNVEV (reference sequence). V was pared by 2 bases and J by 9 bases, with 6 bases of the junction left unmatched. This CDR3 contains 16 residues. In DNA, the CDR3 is TGTGCCAGCAGTTTAAGGGGACTAGCGGGAGTGGCTGAGCAGTTCTTC. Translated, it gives CASSLRGLAGVAEQFF.

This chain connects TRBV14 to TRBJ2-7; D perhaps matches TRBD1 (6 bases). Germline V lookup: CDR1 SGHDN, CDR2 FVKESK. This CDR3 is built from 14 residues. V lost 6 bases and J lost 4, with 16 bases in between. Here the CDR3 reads CASSSETGWYEQYF. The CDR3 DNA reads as TGTGCCAGCAGTTCAGAGACAGGCTGGTACGAGCAGTACTTC. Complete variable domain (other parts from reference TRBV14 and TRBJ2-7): EAGVTQFPSHSVIEKGQTVTLRCDPISGHDNLYWYRRVMGKEIKFLLHFVKESKQDESGMPNNRFLAERTGGTYSTLKVQPAELEDSGVYFCASSSETGWYEQYFGPGTRLTVT.

The chain's CDR3 is CASSLTGGWETQYF. Written as DNA, the CDR3 is TGTGCCAGCAGCTTAACGGGGGGGTGGGAGACCCAGTACTTC. The V gene is TRBV7-2, the J gene TRBJ2-5, with 8 bases identical to TRBD2. From germline, CDR1 is SGHTA and CDR2 FQGNSA. J lost 5 bases, V lost 2 bases, and 4 bases had no gene match. This CDR3 has 14 residues.

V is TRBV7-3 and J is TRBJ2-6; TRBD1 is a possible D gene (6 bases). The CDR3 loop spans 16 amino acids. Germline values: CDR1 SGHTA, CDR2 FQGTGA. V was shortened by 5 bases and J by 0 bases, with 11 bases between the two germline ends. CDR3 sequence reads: CASSPGGISGANVLTF. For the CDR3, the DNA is TGTGCCAGCAGCCCTGGGGGCATCTCTGGGGCCAACGTCCTGACTTTC.

The CDR3 is CASSYSSWRQETQYF. The CDR3 region has the DNA TGTGCCAGCAGTTACTCGAGTTGGAGACAAGAGACCCAGTACTTC. The chain couples TRBV6-5 to TRBJ2-5; D uncertain. The germline CDR1 and CDR2 sequences are MNHEY and SVGAGI. V lost 0 bases and J 2 bases, leaving 10 bases between the germline ends. This CDR3 is built from 15 residues.

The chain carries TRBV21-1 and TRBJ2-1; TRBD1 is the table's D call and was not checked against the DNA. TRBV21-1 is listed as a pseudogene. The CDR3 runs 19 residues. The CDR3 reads CASSKEGRPGQGACNEQFF. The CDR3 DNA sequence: TGTGCCAGCAGCAAAGAAGGGAGACCGGGACAGGGGGCTTGTAATGAGCAGTTCTTC.